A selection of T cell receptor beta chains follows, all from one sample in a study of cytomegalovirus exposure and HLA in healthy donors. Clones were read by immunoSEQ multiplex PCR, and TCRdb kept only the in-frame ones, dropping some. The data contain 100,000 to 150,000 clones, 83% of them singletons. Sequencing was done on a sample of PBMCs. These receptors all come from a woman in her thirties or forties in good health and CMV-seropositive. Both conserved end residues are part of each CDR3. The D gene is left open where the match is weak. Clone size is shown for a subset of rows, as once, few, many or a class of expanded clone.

DNA: TGCGCCAGCAGCCTCCCGTTTATGGGGGGCACTGAAGCTTTCTTT
CDR3: CASSLPFMGGTEAFF
length: 15
size: -
D: -
J: TRBJ1-1
V: TRBV4-1

DNA: TGTGCCAGCAGCCCAGATCGCAATCAGCCCCAGCATTTT
CDR3: CASSPDRNQPQHF
length: 13
size: -
D: -
J: TRBJ1-5
V: TRBV27

DNA: TGTGCCAGCAGCTTAGGTCCAGGGACTGAAGCTTTCTTT
CDR3: CASSLGPGTEAFF
length: 13
size: few
D: -
J: TRBJ1-1
V: TRBV11-3

DNA: TGTGCCAGTAGTACGGGACTAGCGACTAACAATGAGCAGTTCTTC
CDR3: CASSTGLATNNEQFF
length: 15
size: -
D: TRBD2
J: TRBJ2-1
V: TRBV19

DNA: TGTGCCTGCCCCGCCGTCGGGAGAGGGTACGAGCAGTACTTC
CDR3: CACPAVGRGYEQYF
length: 14
size: -
D: -
J: TRBJ2-7
V: TRBV30

DNA: TGTGCCAGCAGTTTATACAGGACAGGGGATGGCTACACCTTC
CDR3: CASSLYRTGDGYTF
length: 14
size: -
D: TRBD1
J: TRBJ1-2
V: TRBV28

DNA: TGCAGCGTTGACGGTCTGAGCTCTGGGGCCAACGTCCTGACTTTC
CDR3: CSVDGLSSGANVLTF
length: 15
size: -
D: -
J: TRBJ2-6
V: TRBV29-1

DNA: TGTGCCAGCAGCTCATCGAGGGAGTCTAACTATGGCTACACCTTC
CDR3: CASSSSRESNYGYTF
length: 15
size: -
D: -
J: TRBJ1-2
V: TRBV16

DNA: TGTGCCAGCAGCTTAGGGGTCGGGCGGGACGAGCAGTACTTC
CDR3: CASSLGVGRDEQYF
length: 14
size: once
D: -
J: TRBJ2-7
V: TRBV7-8

DNA: TGTGCCAGCAGCCCGACCGGGTTTACCTACGAGCAGTACTTC
CDR3: CASSPTGFTYEQYF
length: 14
size: -
D: -
J: TRBJ2-7
V: TRBV5-5

DNA: TGTGCCAGCAGCTTAGCCCAGGGTATAACTGAAGCTTTCTTT
CDR3: CASSLAQGITEAFF
length: 14
size: -
D: -
J: TRBJ1-1
V: TRBV11-3

DNA: TGTGCCAGCAGTTATTCGAGGGCTATGAACACTGAAGCTTTCTTT
CDR3: CASSYSRAMNTEAFF
length: 15
size: -
D: -
J: TRBJ1-1
V: TRBV6-5

DNA: TGTGCCAGCAGTGACCTCCTCGGGACAGGGGGGTATGGCTACACCTTC
CDR3: CASSDLLGTGGYGYTF
length: 16
size: -
D: TRBD1
J: TRBJ1-2
V: TRBV6-1

DNA: TGCGCCAGCAGCCCGGGTGGGTGGACCGGGGAGCTGTTTTTT
CDR3: CASSPGGWTGELFF
length: 14
size: -
D: -
J: TRBJ2-2
V: TRBV5-1

DNA: TGTGCCAGTAGTATTGCCGGGAACCAAGAGACCCAGTACTTC
CDR3: CASSIAGNQETQYF
length: 14
size: once
D: -
J: TRBJ2-5
V: TRBV19

DNA: TGTGCCAGCAGCGGATCTAGCGGCAATGAGCAGTTCTTC
CDR3: CASSGSSGNEQFF
length: 13
size: -
D: TRBD2
J: TRBJ2-1
V: TRBV9

DNA: TGTGCCAGCAGCTTTTTCGGTTCCCCGGGGGACGAGCAGTACTTC
CDR3: CASSFFGSPGDEQYF
length: 15
size: few
D: -
J: TRBJ2-7
V: TRBV7-2

DNA: TGTGCCATCAGCTCTTTTTCGGAGGGTGAGACCCAGTACTTC
CDR3: CAISSFSEGETQYF
length: 14
size: -
D: -
J: TRBJ2-5
V: TRBV10-3

DNA: TGTGCCAGCACCCAGGCGGGGGCAATCGAGCAGTACTTC
CDR3: CASTQAGAIEQYF
length: 13
size: -
D: -
J: TRBJ2-7
V: TRBV6-5

DNA: TGTGCCAGCAGACCGGACAGGGGATCCTACGAGCAGTACTTC
CDR3: CASRPDRGSYEQYF
length: 14
size: once
D: TRBD1
J: TRBJ2-7
V: TRBV6-5

DNA: TGTGCCGGTGGGACAGGGTGTCTGGGTCAGCCCCAGCATTTT
CDR3: CAGGTGCLGQPQHF
length: 14
size: once
D: TRBD1
J: TRBJ1-5
V: TRBV28

DNA: TGTGCCAGCAGCCCCAGGGGACAGGGGGCGCGTGAAAAACTGTTTTTT
CDR3: CASSPRGQGAREKLFF
length: 16
size: -
D: TRBD1
J: TRBJ1-4
V: TRBV7-4

DNA: TGTGCCAGCAGTGGAACAGGGATCTCCTACGAGCAGTACTTC
CDR3: CASSGTGISYEQYF
length: 14
size: -
D: -
J: TRBJ2-7
V: TRBV6-5

DNA: TGTGCCAGCAGTGAAGCTAGCGGGAGCGATGAGCAGTTCTTC
CDR3: CASSEASGSDEQFF
length: 14
size: -
D: TRBD2
J: TRBJ2-1
V: TRBV6-1

DNA: TGTGCCAGCAGCCAAGATGATCCTAGCGGGACGAGTATTAAGCAGTTCTTC
CDR3: CASSQDDPSGTSIKQFF
length: 17
size: once
D: TRBD2
J: TRBJ2-1
V: TRBV14

DNA: TGTGCCAGCAGCTATTACGAACAGGGGTCTGGGGCCAACGTCCTGACTTTC
CDR3: CASSYYEQGSGANVLTF
length: 17
size: -
D: TRBD1
J: TRBJ2-6
V: TRBV7-9

DNA: TGTGCCAGCTCACCAATGTGGGAGGTAGAGGAGGAGACCCAGTACTTC
CDR3: CASSPMWEVEEETQYF
length: 16
size: -
D: -
J: TRBJ2-5
V: TRBV18